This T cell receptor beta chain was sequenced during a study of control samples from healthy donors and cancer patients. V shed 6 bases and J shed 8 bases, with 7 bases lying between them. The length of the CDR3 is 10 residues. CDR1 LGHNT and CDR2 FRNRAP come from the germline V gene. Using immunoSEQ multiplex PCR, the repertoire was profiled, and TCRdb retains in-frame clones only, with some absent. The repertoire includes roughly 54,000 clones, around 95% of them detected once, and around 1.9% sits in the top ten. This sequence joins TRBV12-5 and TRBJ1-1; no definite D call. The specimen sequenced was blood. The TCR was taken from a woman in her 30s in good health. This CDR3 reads CASGFPEAFF. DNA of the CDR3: TGTGCTAGTGGGTTCCCGGAAGCTTTCTTT.